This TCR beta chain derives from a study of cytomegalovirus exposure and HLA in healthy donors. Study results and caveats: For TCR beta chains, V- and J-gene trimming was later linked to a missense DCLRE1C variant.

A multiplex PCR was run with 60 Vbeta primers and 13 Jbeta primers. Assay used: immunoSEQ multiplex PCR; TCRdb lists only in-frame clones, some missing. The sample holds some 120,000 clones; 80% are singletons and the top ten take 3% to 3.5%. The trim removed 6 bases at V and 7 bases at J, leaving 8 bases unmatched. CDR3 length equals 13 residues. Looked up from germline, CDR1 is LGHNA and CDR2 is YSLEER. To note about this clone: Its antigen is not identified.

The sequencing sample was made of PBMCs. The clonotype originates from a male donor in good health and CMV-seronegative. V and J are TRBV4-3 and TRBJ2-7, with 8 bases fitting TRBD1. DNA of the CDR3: TGCGCCAGCAGTCGTGACAGGGGCTCTGAGCAGTACTTC. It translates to CASSRDRGSEQYF.